This section outlines one T cell receptor (beta chain) sequence together with its context. TCRdb keeps only in-frame clones here, not all; method: immunoSEQ multiplex PCR. The repertoire holds approximately 76,000 clones, with 97% as singletons. The data are from a study of technical replicates of blood from a few donors. The sequence derives from a human donor in good health. Sequencing was carried out using T cells isolated from PBMCs.

The DNA for the CDR3 is TGTGCCAGCAGCTTTGGGAGCCCAGATACGCAGTATTTT. Translated, it gives CASSFGSPDTQYF. This rearrangement joins TRBV5-4 to TRBJ2-3, with a possible D match to TRBD2 (5 bases). Germline lookup yields CDR1 SGHNT and CDR2 YYREEE (reference sequence). The CDR3 consists of 13 residues. Between the trimmed V and J ends, which lost 2 bases and 4 bases, there was a span of 8 bases.